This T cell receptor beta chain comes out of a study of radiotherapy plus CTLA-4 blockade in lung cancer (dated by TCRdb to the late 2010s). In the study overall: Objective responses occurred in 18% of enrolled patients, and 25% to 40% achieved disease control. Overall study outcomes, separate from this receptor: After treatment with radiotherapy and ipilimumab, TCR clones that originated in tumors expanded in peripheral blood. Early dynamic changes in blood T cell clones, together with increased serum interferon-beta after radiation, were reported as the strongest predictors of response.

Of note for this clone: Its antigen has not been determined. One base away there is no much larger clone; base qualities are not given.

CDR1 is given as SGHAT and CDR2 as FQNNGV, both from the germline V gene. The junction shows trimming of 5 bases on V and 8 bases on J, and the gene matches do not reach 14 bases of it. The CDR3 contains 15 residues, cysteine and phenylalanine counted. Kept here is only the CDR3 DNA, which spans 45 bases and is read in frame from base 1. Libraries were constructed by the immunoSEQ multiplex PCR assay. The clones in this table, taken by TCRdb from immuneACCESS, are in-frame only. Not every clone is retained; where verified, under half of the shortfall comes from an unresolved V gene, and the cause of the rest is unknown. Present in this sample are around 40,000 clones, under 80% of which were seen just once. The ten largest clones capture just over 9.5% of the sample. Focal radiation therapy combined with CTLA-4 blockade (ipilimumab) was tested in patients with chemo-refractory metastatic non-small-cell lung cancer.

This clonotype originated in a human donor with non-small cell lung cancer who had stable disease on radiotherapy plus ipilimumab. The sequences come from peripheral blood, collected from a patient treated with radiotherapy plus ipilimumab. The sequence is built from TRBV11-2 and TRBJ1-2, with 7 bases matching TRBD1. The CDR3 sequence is CASSATGTDVEGYTF. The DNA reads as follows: TGTGCCAGCAGCGCCACAGGGACAGACGTAGAGGGCTACACCTTC.